This T cell receptor (beta chain) stems from a study of blood T cell repertoires in COVID-19. This table comes from immunoSEQ multiplex PCR, and its TCRdb copy is limited to in-frame clones, with some not included. In the table there are about 99,000 clones, 85% to 90% of which are singletons. The junction had 4 bases not matched to a gene; V was cut back by 1 base and J by 7 bases. CDR1 is SGHDT and CDR2 is YYEEEE in the germline V gene. The CDR3 sequence is 14 residues long. The sample consisted of peripheral blood. The chain joins TRBV5-6 to TRBJ2-1, with TRBD2 identical over 8 bases. This clonotype originated in a man aged 50-60 years with acute or convalescent COVID-19. The CDR3 reads CASSLPGLANEQFF. The CDR3 nucleotides read TGTGCCAGCAGCTTGCCTGGACTAGCAAATGAGCAGTTCTTC.